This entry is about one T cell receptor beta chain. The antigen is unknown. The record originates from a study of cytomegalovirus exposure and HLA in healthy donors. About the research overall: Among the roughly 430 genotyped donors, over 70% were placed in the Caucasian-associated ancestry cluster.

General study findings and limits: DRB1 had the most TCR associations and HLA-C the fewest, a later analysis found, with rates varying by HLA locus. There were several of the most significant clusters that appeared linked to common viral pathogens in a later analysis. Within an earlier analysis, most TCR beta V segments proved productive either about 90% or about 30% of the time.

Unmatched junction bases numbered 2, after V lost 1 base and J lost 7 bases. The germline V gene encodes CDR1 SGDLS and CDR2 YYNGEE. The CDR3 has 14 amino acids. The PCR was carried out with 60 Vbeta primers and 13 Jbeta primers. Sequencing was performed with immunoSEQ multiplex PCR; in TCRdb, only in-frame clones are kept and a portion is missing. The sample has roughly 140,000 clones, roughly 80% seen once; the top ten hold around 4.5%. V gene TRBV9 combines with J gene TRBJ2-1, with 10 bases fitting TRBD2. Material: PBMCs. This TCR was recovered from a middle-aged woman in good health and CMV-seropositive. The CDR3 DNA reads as TGTGCCAGCAGCGTAAGCGGGAGGGAGAATGAGCAGTTCTTC. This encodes CASSVSGRENEQFF.